This T cell receptor beta chain was identified during a study of vaccination effects on CD4 cells after COVID-19. Libraries were prepared by immunoSEQ multiplex PCR; TCRdb keeps only in-frame clonotypes and omits some of them. The table lists some 69,000 clones, approximately 74% of them singletons. Expansion with viral peptide pools was applied to antigen-specific CD4+ T cells by the ViraFEST assay prior to sequencing. Scientists isolated CD4+ T cells after an approximately 9-day culture period ended. Nucleocapsid antibody tests were negative, and the vaccine recipients had no prior SARS-CoV-2 infection. The CDR3 contains 15 residues. Unmatched junction bases numbered 7, after V lost 9 bases and J lost 7 bases. Germline lookup yields CDR1 MDHEN and CDR2 SYDVKM. Remarks on this clone: No antigen is known for it.

The sequencing used CD4+ T cells from PBMCs cultured with HCoV-NL63 spike peptides, collected before COVID-19 vaccination. J is TRBJ1-6 and V is TRBV28, with TRBD1 matching over 12 bases. This clonotype originated in a human donor who received a COVID-19 vaccine. This chain's CDR3 is CASRGTGGYNSPLHF. The CDR3 nucleotides read TGTGCCAGTCGAGGGACAGGGGGCTACAATTCACCCCTCCACTTT. The full variable domain, in which reference TRBV28 and TRBJ1-6 provide the parts outside the CDR3, is DVKVTQSSRYLVKRTGEKVFLECVQDMDHENMFWYRQDPGLGLRLIYFSYDVKMKEKGDIPEGYSVSREKKERFSLILESASTNQTSMYLCASRGTGGYNSPLHFGNGTRLTVT.